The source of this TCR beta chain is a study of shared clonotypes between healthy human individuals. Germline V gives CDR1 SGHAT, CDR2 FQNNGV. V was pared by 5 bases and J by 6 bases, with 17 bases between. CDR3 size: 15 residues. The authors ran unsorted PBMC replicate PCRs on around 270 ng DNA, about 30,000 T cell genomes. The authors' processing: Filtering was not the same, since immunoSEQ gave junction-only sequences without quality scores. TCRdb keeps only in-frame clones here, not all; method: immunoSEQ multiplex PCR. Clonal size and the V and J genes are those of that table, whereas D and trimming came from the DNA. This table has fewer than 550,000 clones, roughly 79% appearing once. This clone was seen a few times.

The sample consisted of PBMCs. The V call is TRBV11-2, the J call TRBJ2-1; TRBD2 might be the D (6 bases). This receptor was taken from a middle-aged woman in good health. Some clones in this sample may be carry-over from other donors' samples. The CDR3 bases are TGTGCCAGCAGCGATGAAACAGCAGCGGGCAATGAGCAGTTCTTC. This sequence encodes CASSDETAAGNEQFF.